These 19 T cell receptor beta chains share one sample of origin, sequenced in a study of early T cells in non-severe SARS-CoV-2 infection. TCRdb recomputed calls from the 5' RACE reads with MiXCR, one row per CDR3 protein. The sample has around 39,000 distinct CDR3 sequences, less than 6.5% seen once. Sample: whole blood, taken at baseline. The receptors originated from an adult who was a healthcare worker with PCR-confirmed SARS-CoV-2 infection or an uninfected control (not recorded which).

This clonotype occurred many times. This rearrangement joins TRBV19 to TRBJ1-6; 7 bases are shared with TRBD1. With 9 bases clipped from V and 5 bases from J, the junction kept 4 bases outside the gene matches. This CDR3 has 13 residues. The V gene's germline CDR1 is LNHDA and CDR2 SQIVND (reference sequence). The CDR3 reads CASRQGHNSPLHF. CDR3 coding DNA: TGTGCCAGCCGACAGGGCCATAATTCACCCCTCCACTTT.

Many counts were recorded for this clonotype. The rearrangement links TRBV4-1 to TRBJ2-1; 9 nucleotides align to TRBD2. The CDR3 is 14 residues long. In germline, CDR1 is MGHRA, CDR2 YSYEKL. With V trimmed by 0 bases and J by 13 bases, 7 bases remained unmatched. CDR3 nucleotides: TGCGCCAGCAGCCAAGATTATGGGCGGGAGGGCCAGTTCTTC. This translates into CASSQDYGREGQFF.

This clonotype was detected ten times or more. The J gene is TRBJ1-2, the V gene TRBV20-1; maybe TRBD1 (5 bases). Germline V gene sequence: CDR1 DFQATT, CDR2 SNEGSKA (reference sequence). Trimming stripped 6 bases from V and 5 bases from J, with 16 bases between. This CDR3 has 13 amino acids. For the CDR3, the DNA is TGCAGTGCCCCAATGGACAACACTTATGGCTACACCTTC. Protein product: CSAPMDNTYGYTF.

This clonotype appeared many times. This chain joins TRBV18 and TRBJ1-1; D not resolved. In germline, CDR1 is KGHSH, CDR2 LQKENI. The V end lost 6 bases, the J end lost 1 base, and 15 bases lay between the germline ends. The CDR3 is made up of 15 amino acids. The CDR3 coding sequence is TGTGCCAGCTCCCTCGAGCGGCGATCGAACACTGAAGCTTTCTTT. It is translated as CASSLERRSNTEAFF.

This clonotype was observed at least ten times. The CDR3 loop reads CASSDRTANQFF. The DNA for the CDR3 is TGTGCCAGCAGTGACAGGACGGCGAACCAGTTCTTC. The rearrangement joins TRBV6-1 to TRBJ2-1; D gene uncertain. V lost 3 bases and J lost 13, with 13 bases in between. Germline assignment: CDR1 MNHNS and CDR2 SASEGT. CDR3 length: 12 residues.

This clonotype was detected ten times or more. The chain uses TRBV29-1 and TRBJ2-1, with 8 bases fitting TRBD2. The V gene end was trimmed by 6 bases and the J gene end by 6 bases; junction bases not matched to a gene: 7. CDR3 size: 13 residues. Germline-derived CDR1 and CDR2 are SQVTM and ANQGSEA. CDR3 coding DNA: TGCAGCGTCAGCAGCGGGAGTGGCAATGAGCAGTTCTTC. Translating it yields CSVSSGSGNEQFF.

Concerning this clonotype itself: Being one base from a much bigger clone, this may be a read error. The V gene is TRBV20-1, the J gene TRBJ2-1; no reliable D call. V gave up 6 bases and J gave up 3 bases, with 15 bases separating them. The CDR3 sequence is 14 residues long. The V gene's germline CDR1 is DFQATT and CDR2 SNEGSKA (reference sequence). The CDR3 is CSADSRLSYNEQFF. CDR3 DNA: TGCAGTGCCGACTCGAGGCTTAGCTACAATGAGCAGTTCTTC.

This clonotype came up a few times. The V call is TRBV20-1, the J call TRBJ1-3, with D unclear. Trimming pared 1 base from V and 0 bases from J, leaving 4 bases between. The CDR3 is 13 amino acids. CDR1 and CDR2 from the germline V gene are DFQATT and SNEGSKA (reference sequence). The CDR3 bases are TGCAGTGCTAGAGTGGGCTCTGGAAACACCATATATTTT. It codes for CSARVGSGNTIYF.

There are many counts of this clonotype. The DNA of the CDR3 is TGTGCCAGTAGTACCCTACAGGAAAAACTGTTTTTT. This gives the protein CASSTLQEKLFF. This sequence joins TRBV19 and TRBJ1-4; D is unresolved. With 4 bases removed from V and 8 bases from J, the gap between germline ends came to 8 bases. The CDR3 extends over 12 amino acids. CDR1 is LNHDA and CDR2 is SQIVND in the germline V gene (reference sequence).

In this sample, this clonotype turned up many times. The J gene is TRBJ1-1, the V gene TRBV5-1; 8 bases map to TRBD1. The CDR3 consists of 15 residues. CDR1 is SGHRS, CDR2 YFSETQ, per germline. The junction had 1 base not matched to a gene; V was cut back by 0 bases and J by 0 bases. CDR3 DNA sequence: TGCGCCAGCAGCTTGGTGACAGGGGTGAACACTGAAGCTTTCTTT. Encoded protein: CASSLVTGVNTEAFF.

With respect to this clonotype: One base away lies a much larger clone, so this may be a sequencing read error. The rearrangement uses TRBV11-2 and TRBJ2-2; TRBD1 is a possible D gene (6 bases). The CDR3 sequence is 14 residues long. Germline assignment: CDR1 SGHAT and CDR2 FQNNGV. The ends were cut back, 4 bases at V and 5 bases at J, with 11 bases in the middle. The CDR3, as DNA: TGTGCCAGCAGCTCGACAGGTCGAACCGGGGAGCTGTTTTTT. Its protein is CASSSTGRTGELFF.

This clonotype was counted at least ten times. The chain uses TRBV28 and TRBJ2-1, with 11 bases identical to TRBD1. Germline V gene sequence: CDR1 MDHEN, CDR2 SYDVKM. The CDR3 contains 16 residues. V was pared by 6 bases and J by 5 bases, with 9 bases of the junction left unmatched. For the CDR3, the DNA is TGTGCCAGCAGCTCCCTCCGGGACAGGGGGAACAATGAGCAGTTCTTC. It translates to CASSSLRDRGNNEQFF.

The sample holds many counts of this clonotype. The V and J genes are TRBV29-1 and TRBJ1-1; no reliable D call. The CDR3 sequence is 14 residues long. V shed 4 bases and J shed 1 base, with 13 bases lying between them. Germline V gene data show CDR1 as SQVTM and CDR2 as ANQGSEA. The CDR3 sequence: CSVVHRQANTEAFF. The CDR3 region has the DNA TGCAGCGTTGTCCACCGACAAGCGAACACTGAAGCTTTCTTT.

This clonotype has at least ten counts. The genes are TRBV9 and TRBJ2-1; 12 bases agree with TRBD2. Germline V gene sequence: CDR1 SGDLS, CDR2 YYNGEE. J was trimmed by 9 bases and V by 5 bases; bases with no gene match: 9. The CDR3 is made up of 15 amino acids. In DNA, the CDR3 is TGTGCCAGCAGTATGGGACTAGCGGGCCACTTTGAGCAGTTCTTC. Its translation is CASSMGLAGHFEQFF. Full variable domain (outside the CDR3, taken from reference TRBV9 and TRBJ2-1): DSGVTQTPKHLITATGQRVTLRCSPRSGDLSVYWYQQSLDQGLQFLIQYYNGEERAKGNILERFSAQQFPDLHSELNLSSLELGDSALYFCASSMGLAGHFEQFFGPGTRLTVL.

This clonotype was seen ten or more times. The J gene is TRBJ2-4, the V gene TRBV12-3 or TRBV12-4; D not resolved. The V end was cut by 8 bases, the J end by 8 bases, with 7 bases between. This CDR3 is built from 10 residues. This chain's CDR3 is CASAWDIQYF. The CDR3, as DNA: TGTGCCAGCGCCTGGGACATTCAGTACTTC.

This clonotype was seen at least ten times. The rearrangement joins TRBV11-3 to TRBJ2-7; 8 bases are shared with TRBD1. The CDR3 runs 13 residues. Germline assignment: CDR1 SGHNT and CDR2 YENEEA. With V trimmed by 5 bases and J by 3 bases, 3 bases remained unmatched. The CDR3: CASSLGQDYEQYF. The CDR3 bases are TGTGCCAGCAGCCTGGGACAGGACTACGAGCAGTACTTC.

This clonotype occurred many times. The gene calls are TRBV6-4 and TRBJ2-1, with 9 nucleotides matching TRBD2. Germline values: CDR1 MRHNA, CDR2 SNTAGT. The V segment lost 0 bases and the J segment 6 bases; nucleotides outside the gene matches: 3. The CDR3 runs 15 residues. Written as DNA, the CDR3 is TGTGCCAGCAGTGACTCGCGGGAGGGGGGCAATGAGCAGTTCTTC. Its translation: CASSDSREGGNEQFF.

Ten or more counts support this clonotype. V is TRBV7-2 and J is TRBJ2-3; unclear D gene. V was pared by 1 base and J by 5 bases, with 4 bases between. Germline loops: CDR1 SGHTA, CDR2 FQGNSA. The CDR3 length is 12 residues. CDR3 sequence reads: CASSLDIDTQYF. The CDR3 DNA sequence: TGTGCCAGCAGCTTAGATATAGATACGCAGTATTTT.

This clonotype was seen many times. The chain combines TRBV27 with TRBJ2-1; 7 bases map to TRBD2. From germline, CDR1 is MNHEY and CDR2 SMNVEV (reference sequence). Losses at the gene ends were 0 bases for V and 10 bases for J; bases not matched to a gene: 12. CDR3 size: 16 residues. CDR3 nucleotides: TGTGCCAGCAGTTTATCGGTGCGGGAGCGAGTTACGGAGCAGTTCTTC. Translation: CASSLSVRERVTEQFF.